This T cell receptor (beta chain) derives from a study of cytomegalovirus exposure and HLA in healthy donors. Study-wide results and limits: Using the classifier, cytomegalovirus status was reportedly diagnosed with high specificity and sensitivity.

The CDR3 totals 15 residues. Unmatched junction bases numbered 5, after V lost 4 bases and J lost 5 bases. From germline, CDR1 is MGHRA and CDR2 YSYEKL. Remarks on this clone: Its antigen is still unknown.

Sequenced by immunoSEQ multiplex PCR; TCRdb stores in-frame clones only, minus some. This table holds some 170,000 clones, around nine tenths found once. The sequence derives from a man aged 18 to 29 in good health and CMV-seropositive. The sequencing sample was made of PBMCs. This chain links TRBV4-1 with TRBJ2-2, with TRBD1 identical over 9 bases. The CDR3: CASSRGQGGTGELFF. The CDR3, as DNA: TGCGCCAGCAGCCGGGGACAGGGAGGGACCGGGGAGCTGTTTTTT.